This T cell receptor beta chain was profiled in a study of blood T cell repertoires in COVID-19. This clone turned up a few times. This CDR3 comprises 17 residues. Germline loops: CDR1 KGHDR, CDR2 SFDVKD. The V end lost 4 bases, the J end lost 5 bases, and 22 bases lay between the germline ends. The protocol was immunoSEQ multiplex PCR, while the TCRdb copy is restricted to in-frame clones and leaves out a portion. This sample has approximately 250,000 clones; approximately 84% occur once, and the top ten carry 8% to 9.5%. Material for sequencing was peripheral blood. V and J are TRBV24-1 and TRBJ1-2; D is perhaps TRBD1 (6 bases). The source of this sequence is a human donor in a cohort sampled during active COVID-19. DNA of the CDR3: TGTGCCACCAGTGACTACCCGACCGCCAAGGGGGTTTATGGCTACACCTTC. Translating it yields CATSDYPTAKGVYGYTF.